This T cell receptor (beta chain) was identified in a study of beta chain features in type 1 diabetes. Study-wide background: Healthy donors, compared against patients, showed similar age, gender and cell yields. There were approximately 100 million sorted cells examined across all samples.

Of the isolated RNA, all was reverse transcribed, and so the sequenced material was expressed TCRB transcripts. The data were produced by immunoSEQ multiplex PCR, yet TCRdb's version contains in-frame clones alone and is incomplete. Of over 300,000 clones in the sample, roughly 8.8% were seen once. Overall study findings and caveats: Moderately but significantly shorter TCRB CDR3s were found in Type 1 diabetes patients in all four CD4+ subsets.

Note on this clone: The antigen remains unidentified.

V lost 8 bases, J lost 6 bases, and 6 bases stayed unmatched. Germline CDR1 MDHEN, CDR2 SYDVKM. This CDR3 is built from 13 residues. This receptor was identified in a man aged 25 to 45 with type 1 diabetes. This chain links TRBV28 with TRBJ2-1; 8 bases agree with TRBD2. Sequences were obtained from central memory CD4+ T cells from blood. CDR3 region: CASCDGGANEQFF. The CDR3 DNA reads as TGTGCCAGCTGCGACGGGGGGGCCAATGAGCAGTTCTTC.